This TCR beta chain derives from a study of shared clonotypes between healthy human individuals. The overall study: CD4 naive cells filled three plates per donor, CD4 memory three, CD8 naive two and CD8 memory one.

The CDR3 has 14 amino acids. Germline V gene lookup returns CDR1 SNHLY and CDR2 FYNNEI. V dropped 6 bases and J dropped 0 bases, with 11 bases sitting between them. This clone turned up a few times. Several immunoSEQ 96-well plates shared each subset's DNA, each plate a replicate. TCRdb keeps only in-frame clones here, not all; method: immunoSEQ multiplex PCR. Of around 1 million clones in the sample, around three quarters were seen once. The rearrangement joins TRBV2 to TRBJ1-1, with D possibly matching TRBD1 (6 bases). Source material: memory CD4+ T cells sorted from blood. The subset was: CD45RA-negative fraction. This clonotype originated in a man younger than 35 in good health. This CDR3 is CASRETGMNTEAFF. The CDR3 DNA reads as TGTGCCAGCAGAGAGACAGGCATGAACACTGAAGCTTTCTTT.